This is a list of T cell receptor beta chains from one sample in a study of blood T cell repertoires in COVID-19. The assay was immunoSEQ multiplex PCR, and TCRdb's table has in-frame clones only and misses some. Of 220,000 or so clones listed, about 80% are singletons. Sequenced sample: peripheral blood. The origin of the receptors is a woman aged 80 or over with acute or convalescent COVID-19. Both conserved end residues are part of each CDR3. A D gene is named only where the DNA matches it firmly. Rows give clone size only sometimes, using once, few, many, or a class for an expanded clone.

DNA,CDR3,size,length,J,D,V
TGTGCCAGCTCACCCCGGACTAGCGGGAATTACAATGAGCAGTTCTTC,CASSPRTSGNYNEQFF,few,16,TRBJ2-1,TRBD2,TRBV18
TGTGCCAGCAGCTTAGGGACAGAGCAATTCACCCTCCACTTT,CASSLGTEQFTLHF,-,14,TRBJ1-6,-,TRBV11-2
TGCAGCGTCGCACGGGGACTAGCGGTCTACGAGCAGTACTTC,CSVARGLAVYEQYF,-,14,TRBJ2-7,TRBD2,TRBV29-1
TGTGCCAGCACACAATACAGGGAATACCTTGAGACTGAAGCTTTCTTT,CASTQYREYLETEAFF,once,16,TRBJ1-1,-,TRBV18
TGTGCTAGTGGTTCACCTAGCGGGGTTGACGGGGAGCTGTTTTTT,CASGSPSGVDGELFF,-,15,TRBJ2-2,TRBD2,TRBV12-5
TGTGCCAGCAGTGAATCCCCCTCCGGCACTGAAGCTTTCTTT,CASSESPSGTEAFF,-,14,TRBJ1-1,-,TRBV25-1
TGTGCCAGCCACGGGGGACTGAACACCGGGGAGCTGTTTTTT,CASHGGLNTGELFF,-,14,TRBJ2-2,-,TRBV2
TGCGCCAGCAGCCTAGGACAGGGGGCTAACGAGCAGTACTTC,CASSLGQGANEQYF,-,14,TRBJ2-7,TRBD1,TRBV5-1
TGTGCCAGCAGCTTAGCGGGACTCGAATACAATGAGCAGTTCTTC,CASSLAGLEYNEQFF,-,15,TRBJ2-1,-,TRBV11-2
TGTGCCAGCTCACCAATCTTCTCGGGGGCCGGGGAGCTGTTTTTT,CASSPIFSGAGELFF,-,15,TRBJ2-2,-,TRBV18
TGTGCCAGCAGCCGAGGACAGGGGAGTCAGCCCCAGCATTTT,CASSRGQGSQPQHF,-,14,TRBJ1-5,TRBD1,TRBV3-1/TRBV3-2
TGTGCCAGCAGTTACGGGACAAAGAATGAGCAGTTCTTC,CASSYGTKNEQFF,-,13,TRBJ2-1,-,TRBV6-5
TGTGCCAGCAGTTACGGTGGCAGACTCTCTGGAAACACCATATATTTT,CASSYGGRLSGNTIYF,-,16,TRBJ1-3,-,TRBV6-2/TRBV6-3
TGTGCCAGCAGTGTTTCGACTAGCGGGGCCTCATTTATAGCCAAAAACATTCAGTACTTC,CASSVSTSGASFIAKNIQYF,few,20,TRBJ2-4,TRBD2,TRBV6-1
TGTGCCAGCCGAAGACTAGCGGGGAGCACAGATACGCAGTATTTT,CASRRLAGSTDTQYF,-,15,TRBJ2-3,TRBD2,TRBV6-5
TGTGCCAGCACGACTAGCGGGGGACTGTACCAAGAGACCCAGTACTTC,CASTTSGGLYQETQYF,once,16,TRBJ2-5,TRBD2,TRBV2
TGTGCCAGCAGACCGGGACAGGGAGGTCAGCCCCAGCATTTT,CASRPGQGGQPQHF,-,14,TRBJ1-5,TRBD1,TRBV28
TGCGCCAGCAGCTTGTCGGGGGGAGCTGGAAACACCATATATTTT,CASSLSGGAGNTIYF,many,15,TRBJ1-3,-,TRBV5-1
TGTGCCATCAGTACTAGCGGGAGAGTTGAGCAGTTCTTC,CAISTSGRVEQFF,-,13,TRBJ2-1,TRBD2,TRBV10-3
TGTGCCTGGAGGGACAGGGCCCTCTCTGGCTACACCTTC,CAWRDRALSGYTF,-,13,TRBJ1-2,TRBD1,TRBV30
TGTGCCAGCAGCCAAGATGTCAGGGCAGTATACAATGAGCAGTTCTTC,CASSQDVRAVYNEQFF,few,16,TRBJ2-1,-,TRBV3-1/TRBV3-2
TGTGCCAGCAGCTTAGATGGGGGCGCAGCAAATGAAAAACTGTTTTTT,CASSLDGGAANEKLFF,-,16,TRBJ1-4,-,TRBV7-2
TGTGCCAGCAGCCTAGACAGTAGCAATCAGCCCCAGCATTTT,CASSLDSSNQPQHF,-,14,TRBJ1-5,-,TRBV3-1/TRBV3-2
TGTGCCAGCAGCGCGGCCGGGACAGAAAATTCACCCCTCCACTTT,CASSAAGTENSPLHF,-,15,TRBJ1-6,TRBD1,TRBV9
TGTGCCAGCATCCTCTCGGGGGGGTACGAGCAGTACTTC,CASILSGGYEQYF,-,13,TRBJ2-7,TRBD2,TRBV12-3/TRBV12-4
TGCGCCAGCAGCCTACCAACGACAACGCGCGACTATGGCTACACCTTC,CASSLPTTTRDYGYTF,-,16,TRBJ1-2,-,TRBV4-1
TGCGCCAGCAGATGGACATCATCGGGGGGCGAGCAGTACTTC,CASRWTSSGGEQYF,large,14,TRBJ2-7,TRBD2,TRBV10-1
TGTGCCAGCGGCCGGGGGGGAAGCGCTGGAAACACCATATATTTT,CASGRGGSAGNTIYF,-,15,TRBJ1-3,-,TRBV28
TGCGCCAGCAAGCGGGAGGGTCGGGAGCAGTACTTC,CASKREGREQYF,-,12,TRBJ2-7,TRBD2,TRBV5-1